These 22 T cell receptor beta chains came from one sample sequenced in a study of sequential checkpoint blockade in melanoma. Treatment in this sample: randomized to nivolumab then ipilimumab (arm A) or the reverse (arm B). Measured with immunoSEQ multiplex PCR; TCRdb has only the in-frame clones, and not every one. The table has around 9,800 clones, roughly 51% seen once. This specimen consisted of CD8+ T cells sorted from blood (inferred from file names), obtained from a patient given nivolumab and ipilimumab in sequence. The origin of the receptors is a human donor with melanoma.

The chain is built from TRBV4-2 and TRBJ2-7; no firm D call. Trimming removed 0 bases at V and 1 base at J, with 10 bases between. Germline CDR1 LGHNA, CDR2 YNFKEQ. This CDR3 contains 15 residues. The CDR3 DNA reads TGTGCCAGCAGCCAAGATCTCGAGGTTTCCTACGAGCAGTACTTC. Translating it yields CASSQDLEVSYEQYF.

The chain recombines TRBV6-1 with TRBJ1-1; TRBD1 aligns across 7 bases. With V trimmed by 2 bases and J by 1 base, 4 bases remained unmatched. Germline V gives CDR1 MNHNS, CDR2 SASEGT. The CDR3 runs 15 residues. CDR3 DNA sequence: TGTGCCAGCAGTGAAAGGGGGCTCGGGAACACTGAAGCTTTCTTT. It specifies CASSERGLGNTEAFF.

The V call is TRBV28, the J call TRBJ1-5; 10 bases align to TRBD1. Germline CDR1 MDHEN, CDR2 SYDVKM. With 6 bases clipped from V and 6 bases from J, the junction kept 14 bases outside the gene matches. The CDR3 contains 17 residues. CDR3 loop: CASRTDRGDLLRQPQHF. DNA of the CDR3: TGTGCCAGCAGGACGGACAGGGGGGACCTTTTACGTCAGCCCCAGCATTTT.

The chain combines TRBV27 with TRBJ1-1, with D possibly matching TRBD1 (5 bases). This CDR3 has 13 residues. Germline CDR1 reads MNHEY; CDR2 reads SMNVEV (reference sequence). Trimming took 6 bases from V and 3 from J, leaving 11 bases between them. CDR3 sequence: CASSFSGYTEAFF. The CDR3 nucleotides are TGTGCCAGCAGCTTTTCAGGGTACACTGAAGCTTTCTTT.

J is TRBJ2-1 and V is TRBV4-2; 12 positions agree with TRBD2. The germline V gene encodes CDR1 LGHNA and CDR2 YNFKEQ. This CDR3 has 16 residues. Losses at the gene ends were 4 bases for V and 8 bases for J; bases not matched to a gene: 9. CDR3 nucleotides: TGTGCCAGCAGCCCAAAGACTAGCGGGAGTATCTATGAGCAGTTCTTC. This translates into CASSPKTSGSIYEQFF.

In its sample, this clone was seen a few times. The rearrangement uses TRBV7-9 and TRBJ2-2; TRBD2 might be the D (5 bases). This CDR3 spans 14 amino acids. V dropped 4 bases and J dropped 4 bases, with 10 bases sitting between them. Germline V gene data show CDR1 as SEHNR and CDR2 as FQNEAQ (reference sequence). The CDR3 nucleotides are TGTGCCAGCAGCTCCTACGCGGGCACCGGGGAGCTGTTTTTT. Translation gives CASSSYAGTGELFF.

The chain links TRBV7-2 to TRBJ2-7; tentative D call: TRBD1 (6 bases). This CDR3 is built from 14 residues. Germline V gene data show CDR1 as SGHTA and CDR2 as FQGNSA. Trimming stripped 7 bases from V and 4 bases from J, with 17 bases between. CDR3 protein: CASTYGAGAYEQYF. CDR3 sequence (DNA): TGTGCCAGCACCTACGGCGCAGGGGCTTACGAGCAGTACTTC.

The chain is built from TRBV27 and TRBJ2-7; no clear D. Germline-derived CDR1 and CDR2 are MNHEY and SMNVEV (reference sequence). The CDR3 covers 14 residues. Trimming took off 4 bases at V and 0 bases at J, with 10 bases between the two ends. CDR3: CASSSPLSSYEQYF. In DNA form, the CDR3 reads TGTGCCAGCAGTTCTCCACTGAGCTCCTACGAGCAGTACTTC.

The chain is built from TRBV5-6 and TRBJ2-7; D is undetermined. With 1 base removed from V and 2 bases from J, the gap between germline ends came to 10 bases. This CDR3 is 14 amino acids long. Per the germline V gene, CDR1 is SGHDT and CDR2 is YYEEEE. The CDR3 loop is CASSLSAETYEQYF. The CDR3 DNA reads as TGTGCCAGCAGCTTGTCCGCGGAGACCTACGAGCAGTACTTC.

CDR3 coding DNA: TGCAGCGTTGAAGGGGGACTAGCGGGAGAGGCCTACAATGAGCAGTTCTTC. This gives the protein CSVEGGLAGEAYNEQFF. V usage is TRBV29-1 and J usage is TRBJ2-1; 14 nucleotides line up with TRBD2. There are 17 residues in the CDR3. Trimming removed 1 base from V and 2 bases from J; junction bases left unmatched: 4. The germline V gene has CDR1 SQVTM and CDR2 ANQGSEA.

The genes are TRBV15 and TRBJ1-5; 8 bases are shared with TRBD1. This CDR3 is built from 18 residues. Trimming cost V 0 bases and J 2 bases; bases outside gene matches: 9. Germline lookup yields CDR1 LNHNV and CDR2 YYDKDF (reference sequence). CDR3 nucleotide sequence: TGTGCCACCAGCAGAGATCGAGACAGGGGATATGGCAATCAGCCCCAGCATTTT. Its translation: CATSRDRDRGYGNQPQHF.

This clone appeared a single time. For the CDR3, the DNA is TGCGCCAGCATGGGGGGTCGGGATGAGCAGTTCTTC. Residues: CASMGGRDEQFF. This sequence joins TRBV4-1 and TRBJ2-1, with a weak D call TRBD2 (6 bases). The CDR3 is made up of 12 amino acids. CDR1 MGHRA and CDR2 YSYEKL come from the germline V gene. Trimming removed 7 bases from V and 8 bases from J, with 12 bases in between.

Only a few counts were recorded for this clone. The V gene is TRBV11-2, the J gene TRBJ1-5, with 7 bases that match TRBD1. Looked up from germline, CDR1 is SGHAT and CDR2 is FQNNGV. The V gene end was trimmed by 1 base and the J gene end by 0 bases; junction bases not matched to a gene: 0. The CDR3 is 15 residues long. As DNA, the CDR3 is TGTGCCAGCAGCTTAGGGGACAGTAGCAATCAGCCCCAGCATTTT. It encodes CASSLGDSSNQPQHF.

The chain is built from TRBV9 and TRBJ2-2; D is unclear. The germline gives CDR1 SGDLS, CDR2 YYNGEE. This CDR3 has 14 residues. Trimming removed 6 bases at V and 7 bases at J, with 16 bases between. This CDR3 reads CASTPFDGGGELFF. CDR3 bases: TGTGCCAGCACCCCTTTCGACGGCGGCGGGGAGCTGTTTTTT.

By share, this clone counts as medium-sized. The chain is built from TRBV28 and TRBJ1-5; 7 bases map to TRBD1. This CDR3 is built from 15 residues. The trim removed 5 bases at V and 1 base at J, leaving 5 bases unmatched. Germline CDR1 and CDR2: MDHEN and SYDVKM. CDR3 bases: TGTGCCAGCAGTAGGGGGCAAAGGAGCAATCAGCCCCAGCATTTT. Translated, it gives CASSRGQRSNQPQHF.

Concerning this clone itself: The sample holds other DNA sequences that translate to the same CDR3. J is TRBJ2-2 and V is TRBV27; D not resolved. The CDR3 covers 13 residues. Germline V CDR1 and CDR2: MNHEY, SMNVEV (reference sequence). V lost 5 bases and J lost 0, with 4 bases in between. The CDR3 protein is CASSPSNTGELFF. CDR3 sequence (DNA): TGTGCCAGCAGTCCATCGAACACCGGGGAGCTGTTTTTT.

This rearrangement joins TRBV2 to TRBJ2-3; 10 bases are a match to TRBD2. The ends lost 5 bases at V and 6 bases at J; junction bases unmatched: 8. Per germline, CDR1 SNHLY and CDR2 FYNNEI. This CDR3 is 15 amino acids long. Here the CDR3 reads CASSRTSGHADTQYF. DNA of the CDR3: TGTGCCAGCAGTCGGACTAGCGGACACGCGGATACGCAGTATTTT.

The rearrangement joins TRBV6-5 to TRBJ2-5; the D gene is possibly TRBD2 (6 bases). V was cut by 6 bases and J by 1 base, with 12 bases left in between. Germline CDR1 reads MNHEY; CDR2 reads SVGAGI. This CDR3 has 14 amino acids. CDR3 DNA sequence: TGTGCCAGCAGGCGGGGCCGGAGCCAAGAGACCCAGTACTTC. Protein product: CASRRGRSQETQYF.

This clone was seen a few times. The genes are TRBV2 and TRBJ2-4, with TRBD1 matching over 8 bases. V gave up 4 bases and J gave up 7 bases; unmatched junction bases: 6. CDR3 length equals 14 residues. CDR1 and CDR2 (germline): SNHLY, FYNNEI. In DNA form, the CDR3 reads TGTGCCAGCAGTGGGACAGGGACTCTTAACATTCAGTACTTC. It encodes CASSGTGTLNIQYF.

The chain recombines TRBV11-2 with TRBJ1-5; tentative D call: TRBD1 (5 bases). V shed 5 bases and J shed 5 bases, with 13 bases lying between them. The CDR3 has 14 residues. Germline CDR1 is SGHAT and CDR2 is FQNNGV. The CDR3 sequence is CASSPDRTYQPQHF. Written as DNA, the CDR3 is TGTGCCAGCAGCCCCGACAGAACTTATCAGCCCCAGCATTTT.

This clone was counted between two and nine times. The chain couples TRBV29-1 to TRBJ2-2; maybe TRBD2 (5 bases). V shed 6 bases and J shed 5 bases, with 10 bases lying between them. The CDR3 is 12 residues long. The germline gives CDR1 SQVTM, CDR2 ANQGSEA. CDR3 region: CSVILVTGELFF. The DNA of the CDR3 is TGCAGCGTGATACTAGTTACCGGGGAGCTGTTTTTT.

This clone qualifies as medium-sized. This chain uses TRBV7-9 with TRBJ2-2; tentative D call: TRBD1 (5 bases). Per germline, CDR1 SEHNR and CDR2 FQNEAQ (reference sequence). Trimming removed 8 bases from V and 7 bases from J, with 8 bases in between. The CDR3 is 11 amino acids. The CDR3 DNA reads TGTGCCAGCTCGGACAACGGGGAGCTGTTTTTT. It is translated as CASSDNGELFF.